This entry features one T cell receptor (beta chain) sequence. Sample treatment: 15 to 20 received Ad26.COV2.S at low or high dose, single or two shots; about five received placebo; per-sample allocation not given. Day 63 following the first vaccine or placebo injection was when the samples were taken. The method was immunoSEQ multiplex PCR; TCRdb's version includes in-frame clones alone and lacks a portion of them. The sample holds approximately 410,000 clones, around 92% seen once. This record belongs to a study of Ad26.COV2.S vaccination and SARS-CoV-2 variants. The germline gives CDR1 MNHEY, CDR2 SVGAGI. V lost 5 bases, J lost 4 bases, and 7 bases lay in between. The CDR3 has 12 residues.

The V and J genes are TRBV6-5 and TRBJ2-3, with D unclear. The sample in question was peripheral blood, obtained in a trial of Ad26.COV2.S vaccine versus placebo. This sequence was found in a person aged 18-65 years who received the Ad26.COV2.S COVID-19 vaccine or a placebo. This chain's CDR3 is CASSPPSDTQYF. The CDR3 DNA reads as TGTGCCAGCAGTCCCCCCTCAGATACGCAGTATTTT.